The 31 T cell receptor beta chains in this list originate from one sample, sequenced in a study of blood T cell repertoires in COVID-19 (dated by TCRdb to 2018 to 2020). Libraries were constructed by the immunoSEQ multiplex PCR assay. Imported from immuneACCESS, the table was reduced by TCRdb to in-frame sequences with V and J called. These copies leave out some clones; in studies compared against another copy, an unresolved V gene accounts for under half, and the cause of the remainder is not known. The sample table lists around 110,000 clones, 83% of them with a count of one. The ten largest clones represent about 2.2% of the sample. The sequenced sample consisted of peripheral blood. Receptor source: a man aged 25 to 40 with acute or convalescent COVID-19.

This clone appeared once. CDR3 DNA: TGTGCCAGCAGCTTCTCCGGGGGTTATGGCTACACCTTC. Amino acid sequence: CASSFSGGYGYTF. V and J are TRBV13 and TRBJ1-2, with D maybe TRBD1 (5 bases). Germline assignment: CDR1 PRHDT and CDR2 FYEKMQ (reference sequence). The ends were cut back, 3 bases at V and 5 bases at J, with 10 bases in the middle. This CDR3 contains 13 residues.

The chain employs TRBV5-8 and TRBJ2-5, with 10 bases matching TRBD2. Trimming cost V 4 bases and J 2 bases; bases outside gene matches: 8. CDR1 is SGHTS and CDR2 is YDEGEE in the germline V gene. CDR3 length: 16 residues. DNA for the CDR3: TGTGCCAGCAGCCGAGGACAGACTAGCGGGCAAGAGACCCAGTACTTC. Encoded protein: CASSRGQTSGQETQYF.

The rearrangement uses TRBV6-5 and TRBJ2-5; 7 bases are a match to TRBD1. The V segment lost 8 bases and the J segment 1 base; nucleotides outside the gene matches: 7. CDR3 length: 14 residues. In germline, CDR1 is MNHEY, CDR2 SVGAGI. CDR3 nucleotides: TGTGCCAGCGGGCCCCGGGACAGCCAAGAGACCCAGTACTTC. Translating gives CASGPRDSQETQYF.

V and J are TRBV3-1 (or the pseudogene TRBV3-2) and TRBJ1-1; D is ambiguous. Germline CDR1 and CDR2: LGHDT and YNNKEL (reference sequence). The CDR3 loop spans 12 amino acids. Trimming removed 2 bases from V and 7 bases from J, with 8 bases in between. The CDR3 DNA follows: TGTGCCAGCAGCCAATCTTCGGGTGAAGCTTTCTTT. This codes for CASSQSSGEAFF.

The rearrangement uses TRBV7-2 and TRBJ2-3; perhaps TRBD1 as D (5 bases). The CDR3 consists of 15 residues. The germline V and J ends were trimmed by 2 bases and 1 base, with 10 bases remaining between them. Germline CDR1 reads SGHTA; CDR2 reads FQGNSA. DNA for the CDR3: TGTGCCAGCAGCTTAACAGGTTTGGGCACAGATACGCAGTATTTT. Amino acids: CASSLTGLGTDTQYF. Full variable domain (rest looked up from reference TRBV7-2 and TRBJ2-3): GAGVSQSPSNKVTEKGKDVELRCDPISGHTALYWYRQSLGQGLEFLIYFQGNSAPDKSGLPSDRFSAERTGGSVSTLTIQRTQQEDSAVYLCASSLTGLGTDTQYFGPGTRLTVL.

This chain links TRBV28 with TRBJ1-3; the match to TRBD1 covers 9 bases. This CDR3 is 16 amino acids long. Germline V gene lookup returns CDR1 MDHEN and CDR2 SYDVKM. V was clipped by 3 bases and J by 2 bases; unmatched bases: 5. The CDR3 loop is CASSFFGTGPGNTIYF. CDR3 in DNA: TGTGCCAGCAGTTTCTTCGGGACAGGGCCTGGAAACACCATATATTTT.

The V and J genes are TRBV6-5 and TRBJ1-1; D remains unclear. This CDR3 contains 14 residues. Germline CDR1 reads MNHEY; CDR2 reads SVGAGI. V dropped 2 bases and J dropped 3 bases, with 10 bases sitting between them. The CDR3 DNA is TGTGCCAGCAGTTACACGGAGACGGACACTGAAGCTTTCTTT. Its protein is CASSYTETDTEAFF.

The V and J genes are TRBV7-2 and TRBJ2-3, with TRBD2 identical over 12 bases. With V trimmed by 1 base and J by 1 base, 0 bases remained unmatched. The CDR3 length is 16 residues. CDR1 is SGHTA and CDR2 is FQGNSA in the germline V gene. The CDR3 DNA follows: TGTGCCAGCAGCTTAGGACTAGCGGGGGGCACAGATACGCAGTATTTT. Encoded protein: CASSLGLAGGTDTQYF.

The chain uses TRBV6-2 or TRBV6-3 and TRBJ2-3; TRBD1 agrees at 7 bases. This CDR3 is built from 14 residues. The germline CDR1 and CDR2 sequences are MNHEY and SVGEGT. The ends lost 4 bases at V and 1 base at J; junction bases unmatched: 2. The DNA of the CDR3 is TGTGCCAGCAGTTTTACAGGGGGCACAGATACGCAGTATTTT. Translating it yields CASSFTGGTDTQYF.

This chain connects TRBV3-1 (or the pseudogene TRBV3-2) to TRBJ2-7; 8 nucleotides line up with TRBD2. Per the germline V gene, CDR1 is LGHDT and CDR2 is YNNKEL (reference sequence). V lost 1 base to trimming and J lost 4 bases; unmatched junction nucleotides: 3. This CDR3 has 14 residues. The DNA for the CDR3 is TGTGCCAGCAGCCAAGGGTCTAGCGGGTACGAGCAGTACTTC. Residues: CASSQGSSGYEQYF.

The V gene is TRBV24-1, the J gene TRBJ2-3, with 11 nucleotides matching TRBD2. Germline lookup yields CDR1 KGHDR and CDR2 SFDVKD. The CDR3 runs to 19 residues. The V gene end was trimmed by 2 bases and the J gene end by 2 bases; junction bases not matched to a gene: 11. The CDR3 loop reads CATSDSGSGTSGLTDTQYF. CDR3 sequence (DNA): TGTGCCACCAGTGATTCGGGAAGCGGGACTAGCGGTCTCACAGATACGCAGTATTTT.

The V gene is TRBV6-5, the J gene TRBJ1-2, with a tentative D call TRBD1 (5 bases). The CDR3 consists of 14 residues. Germline CDR1 MNHEY, CDR2 SVGAGI. The germline V and J ends were trimmed by 11 bases and 7 bases, with 23 bases remaining between them. CDR3 residues: CASGGSGRGTGYTF. CDR3 nucleotide sequence: TGTGCCTCCGGCGGGTCAGGACGGGGGACTGGCTACACCTTC.

The chain recombines TRBV19 with TRBJ1-6, with 8 nucleotides matching TRBD1. Germline CDR1 is LNHDA and CDR2 is SQIVND (reference sequence). CDR3 size: 14 residues. The V segment lost 8 bases and the J segment 12 bases; nucleotides outside the gene matches: 12. The CDR3 here is CASFSPGGGLPLHF. The CDR3 DNA is TGTGCCAGTTTCTCCCCAGGGGGCGGTTTACCCCTCCACTTT. The whole variable domain, filled in from reference TRBV19 and TRBJ1-6, reads DGGITQSPKYLFRKEGQNVTLSCEQNLNHDAMYWYRQDPGQGLRLIYYSQIVNDFQKGDIAEGYSVSREKKESFPLTVTSAQKNPTAFYLCASFSPGGGLPLHFGNGTRLTVT.

This rearrangement joins TRBV27 to TRBJ2-5; TRBD1 matches at 7 bases. The CDR3 totals 15 residues. The germline gives CDR1 MNHEY, CDR2 SMNVEV (reference sequence). V lost 6 bases, J lost 4 bases, and 11 bases stayed unmatched. CDR3 bases: TGTGCCAGCAGCCCGACAGGGATGAAAGGAGAGACCCAGTACTTC. Translated: CASSPTGMKGETQYF.

Written as DNA, the CDR3 is TGTGCCAGCAGCCTACTTAGACAGGACACTGAAGCTTTCTTT. Protein sequence: CASSLLRQDTEAFF. The rearrangement joins TRBV28 to TRBJ1-1, with D perhaps matching TRBD1 (6 bases). This CDR3 spans 14 amino acids. Per germline, CDR1 MDHEN and CDR2 SYDVKM. Trimming took 6 bases from V and 3 from J, leaving 14 bases between them.

This clone showed up just a few times. J is TRBJ1-2 and V is TRBV7-9; 10 bases match TRBD1. The germline V gene encodes CDR1 SEHNR and CDR2 FQNEAQ (reference sequence). This CDR3 has 16 amino acids. Trimming cost V 2 bases and J 5 bases; bases outside gene matches: 8. CDR3 sequence (DNA): TGTGCCAGCAGCTTAACCCGGGACAGGGGCGGATATGGCTACACCTTC. As protein: CASSLTRDRGGYGYTF.

V is TRBV5-1 and J is TRBJ2-1; a weak D match, TRBD1 (6 bases). There are 17 residues in the CDR3. Trimming took off 2 bases at V and 2 bases at J, with 17 bases between the two ends. The germline V gene has CDR1 SGHRS and CDR2 YFSETQ. DNA of the CDR3: TGCGCCAGCAGCTTAGGTTGGACAGCGTATACCTACAATGAGCAGTTCTTC. It encodes CASSLGWTAYTYNEQFF.

This chain connects TRBV5-4 to TRBJ2-1, with 12 bases lining up with TRBD2. CDR3 size: 16 residues. Per germline, CDR1 SGHNT and CDR2 YYREEE (reference sequence). Trimming removed 4 bases from V and 6 bases from J; junction bases left unmatched: 8. The CDR3 DNA sequence: TGTGCCAGCAGCCCTAGCGGGAGGGCCGGAGGCAATGAGCAGTTCTTC. This sequence encodes CASSPSGRAGGNEQFF. The entire variable domain, with the rest obtained from reference TRBV5-4 and TRBJ2-1, is as follows: ETGVTQSPTHLIKTRGQQVTLRCSSQSGHNTVSWYQQALGQGPQFIFQYYREEENGRGNFPPRFSGLQFPNYSSELNVNALELDDSALYLCASSPSGRAGGNEQFFGPGTRLTVL.

This chain uses TRBV5-4 with TRBJ2-3, with TRBD2 matching over 11 bases. Losses at the gene ends were 8 bases for V and 3 bases for J; bases not matched to a gene: 5. The CDR3 totals 14 residues. Germline CDR1 is SGHNT and CDR2 is YYREEE (reference sequence). In nucleotides, the CDR3 is TGTGCCAGTACTAGCGGGAGTTTGACAGATACGCAGTATTTT. Protein: CASTSGSLTDTQYF.

The rearrangement links TRBV3-1 (or the pseudogene TRBV3-2) to TRBJ1-6; possibly TRBD1 for D (6 bases). There are 13 residues in the CDR3. V dropped 4 bases and J dropped 10 bases, with 11 bases sitting between them. Germline lookup yields CDR1 LGHDT and CDR2 YNNKEL (reference sequence). The CDR3 region is CASSPGQTSPLHF. The CDR3 DNA follows: TGTGCCAGCAGCCCCGGACAGACCTCACCCCTCCACTTT.

This chain joins TRBV6-2 or TRBV6-3 and TRBJ1-5; TRBD1 aligns across 8 bases. This CDR3 spans 15 amino acids. Trimming cost V 5 bases and J 3 bases; bases outside gene matches: 6. Germline V gene lookup returns CDR1 MNHEY and CDR2 SVGEGT. CDR3 sequence: CASSRDRGINQPQHF. The CDR3 region has the DNA TGTGCCAGCAGTCGAGACAGGGGAATCAATCAGCCCCAGCATTTT.

V usage is TRBV7-9 and J usage is TRBJ2-3; D remains ambiguous. Germline lookup yields CDR1 SEHNR and CDR2 FQNEAQ (reference sequence). The CDR3 extends over 16 amino acids. Trimming cost V 2 bases and J 5 bases, with 17 bases left between them. The CDR3 DNA reads as TGTGCCAGCAGCTTATATTTGGCCATTTCGAAAGATACGCAGTATTTT. It is translated as CASSLYLAISKDTQYF.

V and J are TRBV12-3 or TRBV12-4 and TRBJ1-4; D gene unclear. The CDR3 extends over 13 amino acids. V shed 3 bases and J shed 7 bases, with 9 bases lying between them. The CDR3 region is CASSFSRVEKLFF. CDR3 sequence (DNA): TGTGCCAGCAGTTTCTCCCGGGTTGAAAAACTGTTTTTT.

This chain uses TRBV7-6 with TRBJ2-7; D might be TRBD1 (6 bases). CDR3 length: 15 amino acids. V dropped 1 base and J dropped 1 base, with 11 bases sitting between them. Germline CDR1 and CDR2: SGHVS and FNYEAQ. CDR3 protein: CASSLGGHNSYEQYF. The DNA for the CDR3 is TGTGCCAGCAGCTTAGGGGGACATAATTCCTACGAGCAGTACTTC.

V and J are TRBV19 and TRBJ2-1; the match to TRBD2 covers 15 bases. Trimming took 1 base from V and 10 from J; bases not matched to a gene: 5. The V gene's germline CDR1 is LNHDA and CDR2 SQIVND (reference sequence). The CDR3 has 16 residues. For the CDR3, the DNA is TGTGCCAGTAGTATAGCTGGCGGACTAGCGGGAGGGGAGCAGTTCTTC. Protein: CASSIAGGLAGGEQFF.

This chain links TRBV11-2 with TRBJ2-7; possible D gene TRBD2, 7 bases. This CDR3 has 16 amino acids. The V gene's germline CDR1 is SGHAT and CDR2 FQNNGV. V dropped 6 bases and J dropped 5 bases, with 23 bases sitting between them. The CDR3, as DNA: TGTGCCAGCAGTCCTGGGGGGGGGCTGGTAGGGAACGAGCAGTACTTC. This gives the protein CASSPGGGLVGNEQYF.

The genes are TRBV6-5 and TRBJ2-3; the match to TRBD1 covers 10 bases. CDR1 MNHEY and CDR2 SVGAGI come from the germline V gene. The CDR3 spans 15 residues. Trimming removed 3 bases from V and 6 bases from J; junction bases left unmatched: 6. The DNA for the CDR3 is TGTGCCAGCAGTTATCGACAGGGGGCTGGCGATACGCAGTATTTT. Protein: CASSYRQGAGDTQYF.

This clone was recorded a few times. V gene TRBV7-9 combines with J gene TRBJ1-2, with D perhaps matching TRBD1 (5 bases). V lost 5 bases and J lost 1, with 14 bases in between. There are 15 residues in the CDR3. Germline CDR1 is SEHNR and CDR2 is FQNEAQ (reference sequence). CDR3 protein: CASSPVGQVNYGYTF. The CDR3 nucleotides read TGTGCCAGCAGCCCCGTGGGGCAGGTTAACTATGGCTACACCTTC.

The V call is TRBV19, the J call TRBJ2-5; 14 nucleotides align to TRBD2. CDR3 length equals 20 residues. Germline CDR1 is LNHDA and CDR2 is SQIVND (reference sequence). J was trimmed by 0 bases and V by 5 bases; bases with no gene match: 14. The CDR3 sequence is CASSLSGTSGRGGYQETQYF. CDR3 DNA sequence: TGTGCCAGTAGTCTGTCGGGGACTAGCGGGAGAGGAGGGTACCAAGAGACCCAGTACTTC.

This clone was seen only a few times. The V and J genes are TRBV15 and TRBJ1-5; D is unclear. The germline V gene has CDR1 LNHNV and CDR2 YYDKDF (reference sequence). CDR3 length: 13 amino acids. The V and J ends lost 1 base and 5 bases respectively, with 6 bases between them. The DNA for the CDR3 is TGTGCCACCAGCAGAGCTTTCGATCAGCCCCAGCATTTT. It specifies CATSRAFDQPQHF.

The V and J genes are TRBV7-6 and TRBJ1-1; no clear D gene. The CDR3 runs to 16 residues. The germline CDR1 and CDR2 sequences are SGHVS and FNYEAQ. Trimming removed 1 base at V and 0 bases at J, with 12 bases between. CDR3 in amino acids: CASSLGQSLLNTEAFF. CDR3 DNA: TGTGCCAGCAGCTTAGGCCAGTCCCTTCTGAACACTGAAGCTTTCTTT. The entire variable domain, with the rest obtained from reference TRBV7-6 and TRBJ1-1, is as follows: GAGVSQSPRYKVTKRGQDVALRCDPISGHVSLYWYRQALGQGPEFLTYFNYEAQQDKSGLPNDRFSAERPEGSISTLTIQRTEQRDSAMYRCASSLGQSLLNTEAFFGQGTRLTVV.